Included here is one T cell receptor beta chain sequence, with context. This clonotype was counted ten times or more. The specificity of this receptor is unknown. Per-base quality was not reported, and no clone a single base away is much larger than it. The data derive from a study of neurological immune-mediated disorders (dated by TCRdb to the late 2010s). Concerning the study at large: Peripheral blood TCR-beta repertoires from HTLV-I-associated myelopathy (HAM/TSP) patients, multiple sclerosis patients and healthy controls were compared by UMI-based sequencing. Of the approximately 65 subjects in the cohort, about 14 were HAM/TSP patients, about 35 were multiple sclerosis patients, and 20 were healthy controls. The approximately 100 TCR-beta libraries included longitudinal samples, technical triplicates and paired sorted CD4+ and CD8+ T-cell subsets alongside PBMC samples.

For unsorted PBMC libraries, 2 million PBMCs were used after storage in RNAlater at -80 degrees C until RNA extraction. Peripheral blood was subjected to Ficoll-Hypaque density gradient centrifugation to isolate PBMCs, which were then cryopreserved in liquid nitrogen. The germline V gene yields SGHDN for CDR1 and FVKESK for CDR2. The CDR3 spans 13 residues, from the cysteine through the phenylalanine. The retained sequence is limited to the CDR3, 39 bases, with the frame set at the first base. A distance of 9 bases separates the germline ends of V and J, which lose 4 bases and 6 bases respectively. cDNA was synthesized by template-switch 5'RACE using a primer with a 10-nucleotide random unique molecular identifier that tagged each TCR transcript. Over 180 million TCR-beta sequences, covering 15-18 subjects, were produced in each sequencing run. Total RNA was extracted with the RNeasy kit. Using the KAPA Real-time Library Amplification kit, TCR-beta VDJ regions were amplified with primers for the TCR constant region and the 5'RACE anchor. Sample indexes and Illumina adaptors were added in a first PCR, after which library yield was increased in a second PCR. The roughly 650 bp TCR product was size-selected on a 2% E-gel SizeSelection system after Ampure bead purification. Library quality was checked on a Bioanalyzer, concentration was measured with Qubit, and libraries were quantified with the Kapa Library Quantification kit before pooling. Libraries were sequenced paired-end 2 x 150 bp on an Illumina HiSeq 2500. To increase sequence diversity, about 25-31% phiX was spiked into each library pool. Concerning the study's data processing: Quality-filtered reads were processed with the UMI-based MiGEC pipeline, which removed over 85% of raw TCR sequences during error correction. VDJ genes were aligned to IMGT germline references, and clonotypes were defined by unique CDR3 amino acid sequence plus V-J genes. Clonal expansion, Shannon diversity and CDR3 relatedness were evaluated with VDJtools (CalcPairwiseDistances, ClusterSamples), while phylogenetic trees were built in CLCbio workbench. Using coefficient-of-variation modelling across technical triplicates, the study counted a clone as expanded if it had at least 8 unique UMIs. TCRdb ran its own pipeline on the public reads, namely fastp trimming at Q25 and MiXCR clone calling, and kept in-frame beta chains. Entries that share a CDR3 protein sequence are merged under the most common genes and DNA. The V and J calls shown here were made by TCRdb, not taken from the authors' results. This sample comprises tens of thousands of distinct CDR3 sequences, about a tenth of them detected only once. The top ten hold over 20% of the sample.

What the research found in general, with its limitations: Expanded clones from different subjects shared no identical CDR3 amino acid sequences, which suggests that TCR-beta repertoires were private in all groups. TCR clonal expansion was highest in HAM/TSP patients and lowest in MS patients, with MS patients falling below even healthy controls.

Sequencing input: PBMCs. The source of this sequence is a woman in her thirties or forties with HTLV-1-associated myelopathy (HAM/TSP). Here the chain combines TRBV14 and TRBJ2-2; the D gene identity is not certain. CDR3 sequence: CASSLLSAGELFF. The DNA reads TGTGCCAGCAGCCTATTAAGCGCCGGGGAGCTGTTTTTT.